Below are 17 T cell receptor beta chains sequenced from a single sample in a study of glioma-infiltrating T cells. Amplification of TCR alpha and beta CDR3 regions from RNA used iRepertoire nested multiplex PCR. Via MiXCR, TCRdb re-called the multiplex PCR reads, giving one row per CDR3 protein. This sample has more than 95,000 distinct CDR3 sequences, with roughly 30% found just once. Specimen: glioma tissue, nonneoplastic brain tissue, or PBMCs (not recorded which). The source of these receptors is a human donor with low-grade glioma or glioblastoma, undergoing nonglioma brain surgery, or in good health (not recorded which).

This clonotype was found many times. The V call is TRBV4-2, the J call TRBJ2-1; D might be TRBD1 (5 bases). V shed 3 bases and J shed 5 bases, with 5 bases lying between them. Germline CDR1 and CDR2: LGHNA and YNFKEQ. CDR3 size: 12 residues. The CDR3 reads CASSHRDNEQFF. CDR3 coding DNA: TGTGCCAGCAGCCACAGGGACAATGAGCAGTTCTTC.

This clonotype was counted ten times or more. The chain links TRBV4-1 to TRBJ2-1; 9 bases map to TRBD1. This CDR3 is built from 15 residues. The junction had 7 bases not matched to a gene; V was cut back by 5 bases and J by 5 bases. Germline V lookup: CDR1 MGHRA, CDR2 YSYEKL. The CDR3 DNA sequence: TGCGCCAGCAGCGAGGGACAGGGATCTGACAATGAGCAGTTCTTC. Protein sequence: CASSEGQGSDNEQFF.

This clonotype occurred many times. This sequence joins TRBV20-1 and TRBJ1-5, with D maybe TRBD1 (6 bases). Germline V gene sequence: CDR1 DFQATT, CDR2 SNEGSKA (reference sequence). Trimming removed 5 bases from V and 11 bases from J, with 22 bases in between. The CDR3 runs to 14 residues. CDR3 sequence reads: CSARTQGKGTAQHF. CDR3 bases: TGCAGTGCTCGAACACAGGGAAAAGGAACAGCCCAGCATTTT.

The V and J genes are TRBV3-1 and TRBJ1-1; D is undetermined. The CDR3 runs 12 residues. V dropped 3 bases and J dropped 2 bases, with 4 bases sitting between them. In germline, CDR1 is LGHDT, CDR2 YNNKEL (reference sequence). The CDR3 sequence: CASSQVNTEAFF. As DNA, the CDR3 is TGTGCCAGCAGCCAGGTCAACACTGAAGCTTTCTTT.

This clonotype was observed a few times. This chain connects TRBV19 to TRBJ2-3; maybe TRBD1 (5 bases). Germline lookup yields CDR1 LNHDA and CDR2 SQIVND (reference sequence). The CDR3 covers 13 residues. V dropped 6 bases and J dropped 2 bases, with 9 bases sitting between them. CDR3 nucleotides: TGTGCCAGTAGCCCACAGGACACAGATACGCAGTATTTT. Translation gives CASSPQDTDTQYF.

This clonotype was counted between two and nine times. This sequence joins TRBV6-2 or TRBV6-3 and TRBJ2-7, with D unclear. Trimming pared 2 bases from V and 9 bases from J, leaving 14 bases between. The CDR3 runs to 13 residues. Per germline, CDR1 MNHEY and CDR2 SVGEGT. Here the CDR3 DNA reads TGTGCCAGCAGTTACCCTAATCCCCCCGGGCAGTACTTC. This encodes CASSYPNPPGQYF.

This clonotype showed up many times. This sequence joins TRBV27 and TRBJ2-3; no clear D gene. Trimming cost V 6 bases and J 1 base, with 11 bases left between them. There are 14 residues in the CDR3. The V gene's germline CDR1 is MNHEY and CDR2 SMNVEV (reference sequence). CDR3 in amino acids: CASSPDVGTDTQYF. Here the CDR3 DNA reads TGTGCCAGCAGCCCGGACGTGGGCACAGATACGCAGTATTTT.

This clonotype was seen a handful of times. The chain has TRBV12-3 or TRBV12-4 and TRBJ2-3; TRBD2 aligns across 15 bases. V lost 6 bases and J lost 3; bases outside the gene matches: 1. This CDR3 contains 15 residues. CDR3 sequence (DNA): TGTGCCAGCAGCGGACTAGCGGGGGGGACAGATACGCAGTATTTT. Translation gives CASSGLAGGTDTQYF.

The V gene is TRBV11-2, the J gene TRBJ2-5, with D uncertain. The length of the CDR3 is 12 residues. Trimming cost V 0 bases and J 4 bases, with 3 bases left between them. Germline V lookup: CDR1 SGHAT, CDR2 FQNNGV. The CDR3 protein is CASSLEGETQYF. The CDR3 nucleotides are TGTGCCAGCAGCTTAGAGGGAGAGACCCAGTACTTC.

Turning to this clonotype: Given a much more abundant clone one base away, this may be a read error. The rearrangement joins TRBV6-1 to TRBJ2-3; possible D gene TRBD2, 5 bases. V was trimmed by 2 bases and J by 2 bases, leaving 14 bases between them. CDR1 and CDR2 from the germline V gene are MNHNS and SASEGT. The CDR3 sequence is 16 residues long. The CDR3: CASSEIPGSNTDTQYF. The CDR3, as DNA: TGTGCCAGCAGTGAAATCCCGGGGTCTAACACAGATACGCAGTATTTT.

The chain joins TRBV19 to TRBJ2-5; the match to TRBD2 covers 10 bases. This CDR3 region has 16 residues. Trimming took 3 bases from V and 6 from J; bases not matched to a gene: 10. CDR1 is LNHDA, CDR2 SQIVND, per germline (reference sequence). This CDR3 is CASSMGGVSGRKTQYF. Written as DNA, the CDR3 is TGTGCCAGTAGTATGGGGGGGGTTAGCGGGAGGAAGACCCAGTACTTC.

With regard to this clonotype: At one of its ends the junction is not consistent with the germline gene, which may arise from a read error. The chain employs TRBV7-2 and TRBJ2-5; 10 bases align to TRBD2. Germline V gene lookup returns CDR1 SGHTA and CDR2 FQGNSA. The CDR3 extends over 14 amino acids. Written as DNA, the CDR3 is TGTGCCAGCGGCTTAGCGGGGGGCGGGGAGACCCAGTACTTC. Translated, it gives CASGLAGGGETQYF.

This clonotype came up many times. J is TRBJ2-7 and V is TRBV6-6; maybe TRBD1 (5 bases). The CDR3 is made up of 22 amino acids. Germline CDR1 is MNHNY and CDR2 is SVGAGI (reference sequence). Trimming stripped 0 bases from V and 3 bases from J, with 33 bases between. Written as DNA, the CDR3 is TGTGCCAGCAGTTACTCGATAAGATTCGGGCAGGGCAAGAAGATCCGGAGCTACGAGCAGTACTTC. It encodes CASSYSIRFGQGKKIRSYEQYF.

In regard to this clonotype: With a much larger clone just one base away, this may be a read error. The J gene is TRBJ1-2, the V gene TRBV25-1, with D uncertain. In germline, CDR1 is MGHDK, CDR2 SYGVNS. The CDR3 sequence is 12 residues long. DNA of the CDR3: TGTGCTAGCCAGCTTTGGAACTATGGCTACACCTTC. This sequence encodes CASQLWNYGYTF.

This clonotype was seen at least ten times. The chain recombines TRBV29-1 with TRBJ1-1; D is uncertain. This CDR3 has 11 residues. Germline V gene lookup returns CDR1 SQVTM and CDR2 ANQGSEA. The ends were cut back, 6 bases at V and 4 bases at J, with 9 bases in the middle. The CDR3 loop is CSVPGSTEAFF. The CDR3 nucleotides read TGCAGCGTCCCTGGAAGCACTGAAGCTTTCTTT.

The genes are TRBV3-1 and TRBJ2-7; perhaps D is TRBD1 or TRBD2 (6 bases each). This CDR3 has 18 amino acids. Germline lookup yields CDR1 LGHDT and CDR2 YNNKEL (reference sequence). V gave up 0 bases and J gave up 2 bases, with 20 bases separating them. The CDR3 is CASSQERGRDISPYEQYF. The CDR3 DNA sequence: TGTGCCAGCAGCCAAGAGCGGGGCCGGGACATCAGCCCCTACGAGCAGTACTTC.

CDR3 in amino acids: CASSPREGTGELFF. The CDR3 coding sequence is TGTGCCAGCAGCCCCAGGGAAGGTACCGGGGAGCTGTTTTTT. The chain links TRBV3-1 to TRBJ2-2; tentatively, D is TRBD1 (5 bases). CDR1 is LGHDT, CDR2 YNNKEL, per germline (reference sequence). The CDR3 extends over 14 amino acids. V was shortened by 4 bases and J by 5 bases, with 11 bases between the two germline ends. The entire variable domain, with the rest obtained from reference TRBV3-1 and TRBJ2-2, is as follows: DTAVSQTPKYLVTQMGNDKSIKCEQNLGHDTMYWYKQDSKKFLKIMFSYNNKELIINETVPNRFSPKSPDKAHLNLHINSLELGDSAVYFCASSPREGTGELFFGEGSRLTVL.